The 32 T cell receptor beta chains below were found in one sample sequenced in a study of glioma-infiltrating T cells. TCR alpha and beta CDR3 regions were amplified from RNA using iRepertoire nested multiplex PCR. TCRdb reprocessed the multiplex PCR reads with MiXCR, giving one entry per CDR3 protein. The sample shows about 22,000 distinct CDR3 sequences, roughly 25% of them seen only once. The source material was glioma tissue, nonneoplastic brain tissue, or PBMCs (not recorded which). All receptors come from a human donor with low-grade glioma or glioblastoma, undergoing nonglioma brain surgery, or in good health (not recorded which).

V usage is TRBV7-2 and J usage is TRBJ1-1; D is uncertain. Trimming took off 9 bases at V and 6 bases at J, with 14 bases between the two ends. From germline, CDR1 is SGHTA and CDR2 FQGNSA. The CDR3 spans 12 residues. The CDR3: CASSPPFPEAFF. The CDR3, as DNA: TGTGCCAGTAGTCCCCCGTTTCCTGAAGCTTTCTTT.

This clonotype appeared once. A much larger clone sits a single nucleotide away, making a read error possible. This chain connects TRBV24-1 to TRBJ2-5, with 7 bases that match TRBD2. The germline V gene encodes CDR1 KGHDR and CDR2 SFDVKD. J was trimmed by 2 bases and V by 4 bases; bases with no gene match: 0. This CDR3 region has 13 residues. The chain's CDR3 is CATSELAQETQYF. CDR3 coding DNA: TGTGCCACCAGTGAACTAGCGCAAGAGACCCAGTACTTC.

This chain links TRBV6-9 with TRBJ2-5; D is uncertain. Germline CDR1 is MNHGY and CDR2 is SVAAGI. The CDR3 is 13 amino acids. V was cut by 3 bases and J by 4 bases, with 9 bases left in between. CDR3 nucleotide sequence: TGTGCCAGCAGTTACGGGTACAGAGAGACCCAGTACTTC. This encodes CASSYGYRETQYF.

Points on this clonotype: Possible read error: a much larger clone is one base away. The chain recombines TRBV29-1 with TRBJ1-2; D might be TRBD1 (5 bases). This CDR3 contains 12 residues. The germline CDR1 and CDR2 sequences are SQVTM and ANQGSEA. The CDR3 nucleotides read TGCAGCGTTGAAGGCAGGGACCGTGGCTGCACCTTC. It translates to CSVEGRDRGCTF.

The chain combines TRBV2 with TRBJ1-1; no definite D call. The germline V gene encodes CDR1 SNHLY and CDR2 FYNNEI. The CDR3 has 13 amino acids. V was cut by 8 bases and J by 2 bases, with 12 bases left in between. The CDR3 protein is CASPAGVNTEAFF. The CDR3 nucleotides are TGTGCCAGCCCTGCAGGAGTCAACACTGAAGCTTTCTTT. The whole variable domain, filled in from reference TRBV2 and TRBJ1-1, reads EPEVTQTPSHQVTQMGQEVILRCVPISNHLYFYWYRQILGQKVEFLVSFYNNEISEKSEIFDDQFSVERPDGSNFTLKIRSTKLEDSAMYFCASPAGVNTEAFFGQGTRLTVV.

Details on this clonotype: A read error may be the cause here, since a much bigger clone is one base away. This rearrangement joins TRBV3-1 to TRBJ1-5; no firm D call. Gene TRBJ2-3 matches the end of the DNA better, so the J call may be wrong. The CDR3 totals 13 residues. Germline-derived CDR1 and CDR2 are LGHDT and YNNKEL (reference sequence). In DNA, the CDR3 is TGTGCCAGCAGCCAACTAAACGAACAGCCCCAGTATTTT. Translation gives CASSQLNEQPQYF.

As for this clonotype: A much larger clone sits a single nucleotide away, making a read error possible. The chain uses TRBV28 and TRBJ2-7, with TRBD1 matching 7 bases. The CDR3 sequence is 15 residues long. V lost 1 base, J lost 2 bases, and 5 bases stayed unmatched. Looked up from germline, CDR1 is MDHEN and CDR2 is SYDVKM. The DNA of the CDR3 is TGTGCCAGCAGTTTATACCCGGGACAGACCTACGAGCAGTACTTC. This codes for CASSLYPGQTYEQYF.

Details on this clonotype: At one boundary the junction diverges from the germline segment, which might be a read error. This chain links TRBV7-9 with TRBJ1-2; 8 bases agree with TRBD1. CDR3 length: 13 amino acids. Germline CDR1 SEHNR, CDR2 FQNEAQ (reference sequence). CDR3 nucleotides: TGTGCCAGCAGTCTCCAGGGGGCGGTGGGCTACAGCTTC. Its translation is CASSLQGAVGYSF.

This clonotype was seen repeatedly, ten times or more. The chain uses TRBV7-2 and TRBJ1-1, with D possibly TRBD1 on 5 matching bases. The CDR3 runs to 13 residues. Deletions cut 5 bases from V and 8 bases from J, with 15 bases between. The germline V gene encodes CDR1 SGHTA and CDR2 FQGNSA. CDR3 sequence reads: CASSPMLYREAFF. In DNA, the CDR3 is TGTGCCAGCAGCCCGATGTTATACAGGGAAGCTTTCTTT. Combining the CDR3 with reference TRBV7-2 and TRBJ1-1 gives the whole variable domain GAGVSQSPSNKVTEKGKDVELRCDPISGHTALYWYRQSLGQGLEFLIYFQGNSAPDKSGLPSDRFSAERTGGSVSTLTIQRTQQEDSAVYLCASSPMLYREAFFGQGTRLTVV.

This clonotype has at least ten counts. This chain connects TRBV20-1 to TRBJ2-7, with D perhaps TRBD2 (6 bases). Trimming stripped 1 base from V and 2 bases from J, with 9 bases between. The CDR3 runs to 13 residues. In germline, CDR1 is DFQATT, CDR2 SNEGSKA (reference sequence). CDR3 in DNA: TGCAGTGCTAGAGCGGGGGTAACCTACGAGCAGTACTTC. Its translation is CSARAGVTYEQYF.

Ten or more counts support this clonotype. The chain couples TRBV6-6 to TRBJ2-3; the match to TRBD2 covers 7 bases. This CDR3 has 16 residues. J was trimmed by 6 bases and V by 2 bases; bases with no gene match: 11. Germline V gives CDR1 MNHNY, CDR2 SVGAGI (reference sequence). CDR3 region: CASSYDSGLFGDTQYF. The CDR3 DNA reads as TGTGCCAGCAGTTACGATAGCGGGCTTTTTGGGGATACGCAGTATTTT.

The sample holds many counts of this clonotype. The chain is built from TRBV25-1 and TRBJ2-5; D remains unclear. Trimming took 1 base from V and 1 from J, leaving 7 bases between them. In germline, CDR1 is MGHDK, CDR2 SYGVNS. There are 14 residues in the CDR3. The CDR3 sequence is CASSESWSQETQYF. In DNA, the CDR3 is TGTGCCAGCAGTGAATCATGGTCCCAAGAGACCCAGTACTTC.

About this clonotype: It may be a read error: a sequence one base away is much more abundant. The V and J genes are TRBV10-3 and TRBJ2-3; D perhaps matches TRBD2 (5 bases). V was clipped by 6 bases and J by 6 bases, with 16 bases between them. CDR3 length: 14 residues. Germline CDR1 and CDR2: ENHRY and SYGVKD. The chain's CDR3 is CAISRGLPLDTQYF. The CDR3 nucleotides read TGTGCCATCAGCCGGGGTTTACCGTTGGATACGCAGTATTTT.

Notes on this clonotype: One end of the junction does not line up with germline, which may come from a read error. V and J are TRBV20-1 and TRBJ2-2; the D gene could be TRBD1 or TRBD2 (5 bases each). Germline V gene lookup returns CDR1 DFQATT and CDR2 SNEGSKA (reference sequence). There are 13 residues in the CDR3. The DNA for the CDR3 is TGCAGTGCTATAGCCCCAGTTACCGGGGACCTGTTTTTT. As protein: CSAIAPVTGDLFF.

The V gene is TRBV20-1, the J gene TRBJ1-3; no firm D call. This CDR3 is 14 amino acids long. CDR1 is DFQATT and CDR2 is SNEGSKA in the germline V gene (reference sequence). V lost 3 bases to trimming and J lost 7 bases, with 16 bases between them. The CDR3 DNA reads TGCAGTGCTAGTAACCGCCTCTGTGGGAACACCATATATTTT. Its translation: CSASNRLCGNTIYF.

The chain is built from TRBV9 and TRBJ1-3, with D perhaps TRBD1 (5 bases). CDR3 size: 16 residues. Germline V gives CDR1 SGDLS, CDR2 YYNGEE. Trimming took off 2 bases at V and 1 base at J, with 13 bases between the two ends. The CDR3 DNA sequence: TGTGCCAGCAGCGTGGGGTACAGACAGTCTGGAAACACCATATATTTT. It encodes CASSVGYRQSGNTIYF.

The sample holds a few counts of this clonotype. The chain is built from TRBV5-6 and TRBJ2-3; D not resolved. The V gene's germline CDR1 is SGHDT and CDR2 YYEEEE. The CDR3 spans 12 residues. The V and J ends lost 0 bases and 5 bases respectively, with 4 bases between them. CDR3 amino acids: CASSLGIDTQYF. CDR3 sequence (DNA): TGTGCCAGCAGCTTGGGAATAGATACGCAGTATTTT.

This clonotype was counted only a few times. The gene calls are TRBV4-1 and TRBJ1-2; D call uncertain. Germline V lookup: CDR1 MGHRA, CDR2 YSYEKL. Trimming took 3 bases from V and 0 from J, leaving 8 bases between them. The CDR3 spans 14 residues. Written as DNA, the CDR3 is TGCGCCAGCAGCCAGCCGGGGACTAACTATGGCTACACCTTC. Its protein product is CASSQPGTNYGYTF.

This clonotype was counted at least ten times. V usage is TRBV19 and J usage is TRBJ2-3; no reliable D call. The CDR3 totals 14 residues. The germline V and J ends were trimmed by 3 bases and 0 bases, with 7 bases remaining between them. In germline, CDR1 is LNHDA, CDR2 SQIVND (reference sequence). CDR3 region: CASSMKHSTDTQYF. The CDR3 DNA follows: TGTGCCAGTAGTATGAAGCATAGCACAGATACGCAGTATTTT.

The chain has TRBV5-4 and TRBJ2-3; the D gene is possibly TRBD1 (5 bases). With 0 bases removed from V and 6 bases from J, the gap between germline ends came to 5 bases. From germline, CDR1 is SGHNT and CDR2 YYREEE (reference sequence). The CDR3 has 12 amino acids. The CDR3 protein is CASSLEGDTQYF. For the CDR3, the DNA is TGTGCCAGCAGCTTGGAGGGGGATACGCAGTATTTT.

Concerning this clonotype itself: One junction end does not reproduce the germline sequence, and a read error may be involved. This chain links TRBV4-1 with TRBJ1-1; D unresolved. Per the germline V gene, CDR1 is MGHRA and CDR2 is YSYEKL. The CDR3 consists of 12 residues. The CDR3 bases are TGCACCAGCAGCCTAAGAGGGACTGAAGCTTTCTTT. Translated: CTSSLRGTEAFF.

In regard to this clonotype: At one boundary the junction diverges from the germline segment, which might be a read error. The chain carries TRBV28 and TRBJ1-6; possibly TRBD1 for D (6 bases). Germline-derived CDR1 and CDR2 are MDHEN and SYDVKM. CDR3 length: 14 amino acids. The CDR3 is CAGSLYSTGSPLRF. The CDR3 DNA sequence: TGTGCCGGCAGTCTCTATTCGACAGGTTCACCCCTCCGCTTT.

In its sample, this clonotype was seen many times. V usage is TRBV20-1 and J usage is TRBJ2-3; 13 nucleotides align to TRBD2. Germline CDR1 and CDR2: DFQATT and SNEGSKA (reference sequence). This CDR3 region has 16 residues. The ends lost 6 bases at V and 2 bases at J; junction bases unmatched: 8. CDR3 loop: CSAQPGLAGFTDTQYF. CDR3 in DNA: TGCAGTGCCCAACCGGGACTAGCGGGGTTCACAGATACGCAGTATTTT.

V gene TRBV11-2 combines with J gene TRBJ2-5; TRBD1 matches at 8 bases. Germline V gene lookup returns CDR1 SGHAT and CDR2 FQNNGV. The CDR3 is made up of 13 amino acids. V dropped 6 bases and J dropped 5; count of bases not matched to a gene: 5. This CDR3 is CASRETGVETQYF. The CDR3 DNA reads as TGTGCCAGCAGGGAGACAGGGGTTGAGACCCAGTACTTC.

This clonotype showed up just a few times. The gene calls are TRBV7-2 and TRBJ2-3, with 7 bases that match TRBD1. The J segment lost 3 bases and the V segment lost 3 bases, leaving 3 bases of the junction unmatched. CDR1 is SGHTA and CDR2 is FQGNSA in the germline V gene. This CDR3 contains 14 residues. CDR3 bases: TGTGCCAGCAGCTTGGGACAGAAAACAGATACGCAGTATTTT. Protein: CASSLGQKTDTQYF.

A few counts support this clonotype. J is TRBJ1-2 and V is TRBV12-3 or TRBV12-4; D is unresolved. CDR3 size: 14 residues. The V end lost 3 bases, the J end lost 1 base, and 9 bases lay between the germline ends. As DNA, the CDR3 is TGTGCCAGCAGTTTCCGGGTCTTTAACTATGGCTACACCTTC. As protein: CASSFRVFNYGYTF.

Many counts were recorded for this clonotype. This chain links TRBV20-1 with TRBJ2-7, with no clear D. The CDR3 has 11 amino acids. In germline, CDR1 is DFQATT, CDR2 SNEGSKA (reference sequence). The V end was cut by 4 bases, the J end by 4 bases, with 8 bases between. This CDR3 is CSATREYEQYF. CDR3 DNA sequence: TGCAGTGCTACCAGAGAATACGAGCAGTACTTC.

By proportion, this clonotype is medium-sized (0.01 to 0.1%). The chain carries TRBV6-6 and TRBJ2-5; D ambiguous. The length of the CDR3 is 13 residues. Germline V gene data show CDR1 as MNHNY and CDR2 as SVGAGI (reference sequence). V dropped 0 bases and J dropped 5 bases, with 7 bases sitting between them. CDR3 nucleotides: TGTGCCAGCAGTTACTCGGTAGGGGAGACCCAGTACTTC. Protein: CASSYSVGETQYF.

This clonotype was seen more than once but under ten times. The DNA for the CDR3 is TGTGCCAGCAGCTTTAGCGACAAGGAACAGATCTATGGCTACACCTTC. This codes for CASSFSDKEQIYGYTF. The chain links TRBV7-9 to TRBJ1-2, with D unclear. The CDR3 runs 16 residues. The V end was cut by 3 bases, the J end by 4 bases, with 18 bases between. From germline, CDR1 is SEHNR and CDR2 FQNEAQ (reference sequence).

This clonotype came up many times. The rearrangement joins TRBV6-1 to TRBJ2-7; 10 bases match TRBD1. CDR1 MNHNS and CDR2 SASEGT come from the germline V gene. This CDR3 is built from 13 residues. V was clipped by 4 bases and J by 5 bases; unmatched bases: 2. CDR3 region: CASSVTGGDEQYF. The DNA for the CDR3 is TGTGCCAGCAGTGTGACAGGGGGCGACGAGCAGTACTTC.

Details on this clonotype: A much larger clone sits a single nucleotide away, making a read error possible. The chain links TRBV18 to TRBJ2-3; D perhaps matches TRBD2 (6 bases). Germline V gives CDR1 KGHSH, CDR2 LQKENI. This CDR3 has 16 residues. The CDR3 bases are TGTGCCAGATCACCATTAGCGGCTAGGAGCACAGATACGCAGTATTTT. Amino acids: CARSPLAARSTDTQYF.

This clonotype was observed at least ten times. A junction end diverges from the germline sequence, so it may reflect a read error. The CDR3: CACRMTGNTEAFF. CDR3 coding DNA: TGTGCCTGCAGGATGACAGGTAACACTGAAGCTTTCTTT. The chain combines TRBV6-1 with TRBJ1-1; possibly TRBD1 for D (6 bases). Germline loops: CDR1 MNHNS, CDR2 SASEGT. The CDR3 covers 13 residues.